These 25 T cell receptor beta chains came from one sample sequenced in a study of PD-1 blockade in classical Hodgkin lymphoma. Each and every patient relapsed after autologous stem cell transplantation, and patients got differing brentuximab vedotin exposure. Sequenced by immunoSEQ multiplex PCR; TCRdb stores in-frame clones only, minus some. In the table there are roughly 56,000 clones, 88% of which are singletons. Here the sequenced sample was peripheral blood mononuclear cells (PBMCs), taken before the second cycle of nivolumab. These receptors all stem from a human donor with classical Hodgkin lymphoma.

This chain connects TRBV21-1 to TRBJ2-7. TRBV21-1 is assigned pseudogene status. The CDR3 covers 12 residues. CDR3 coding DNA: TGTGCCAGCAGCAAGTGGGGCTACGAGCAGTACTTC. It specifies CASSKWGYEQYF.

The CDR3 loop is CASSQEWVGQETQYF. CDR3 in DNA: TGTGCCAGCAGCCAAGAGTGGGTGGGACAAGAGACCCAGTACTTC. The chain carries TRBV4-2 and TRBJ2-5; D is unclear. V lost 0 bases and J 2 bases, leaving 10 bases between the germline ends. Germline assignment: CDR1 LGHNA and CDR2 YNFKEQ. CDR3 length: 15 amino acids.

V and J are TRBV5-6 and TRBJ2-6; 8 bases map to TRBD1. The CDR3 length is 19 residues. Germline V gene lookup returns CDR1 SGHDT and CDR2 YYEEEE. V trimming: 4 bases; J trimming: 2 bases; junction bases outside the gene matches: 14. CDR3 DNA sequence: TGTGCCAGCAGCGGATGGGGGAGGACAGGGAGGCCTGGGGCCAACGTCCTGACTTTC. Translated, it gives CASSGWGRTGRPGANVLTF.

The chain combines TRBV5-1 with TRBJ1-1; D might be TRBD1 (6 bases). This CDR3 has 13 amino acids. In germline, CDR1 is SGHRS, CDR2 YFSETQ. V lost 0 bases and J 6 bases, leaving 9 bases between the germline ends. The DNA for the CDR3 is TGCGCCAGCAGCTTGGAAGGGGGTTCTGAAGCTTTCTTT. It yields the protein CASSLEGGSEAFF.

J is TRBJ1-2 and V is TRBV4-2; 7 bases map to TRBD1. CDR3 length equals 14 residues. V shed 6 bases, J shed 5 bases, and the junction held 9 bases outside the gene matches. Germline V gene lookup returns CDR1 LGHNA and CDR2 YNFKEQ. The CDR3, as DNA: TGTGCCAGCAGACCCGACAGGGAGGCTTATGGCTACACCTTC. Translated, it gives CASRPDREAYGYTF.

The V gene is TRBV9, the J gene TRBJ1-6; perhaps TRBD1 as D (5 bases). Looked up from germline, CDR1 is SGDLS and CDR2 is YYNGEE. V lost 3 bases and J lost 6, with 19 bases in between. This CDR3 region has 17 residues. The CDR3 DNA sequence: TGTGCCAGCAGCGAGGGGACCGCACAGAGTAGTAATTCACCCCTCCACTTT. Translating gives CASSEGTAQSSNSPLHF.

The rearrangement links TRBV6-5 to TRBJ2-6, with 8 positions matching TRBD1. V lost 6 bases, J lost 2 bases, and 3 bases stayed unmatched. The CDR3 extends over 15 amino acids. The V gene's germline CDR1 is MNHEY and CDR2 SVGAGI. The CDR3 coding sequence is TGTGCCAGCAGACCACAGGGGGCTGGGGCCAACGTCCTGACTTTC. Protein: CASRPQGAGANVLTF.

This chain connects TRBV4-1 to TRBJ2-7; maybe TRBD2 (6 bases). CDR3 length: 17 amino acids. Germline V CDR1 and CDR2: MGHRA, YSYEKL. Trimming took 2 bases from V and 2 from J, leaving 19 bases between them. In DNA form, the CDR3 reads TGCGCCAGCAGCCAAATCAGCCTGGGACTGGAGACCTACGAGCAGTACTTC. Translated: CASSQISLGLETYEQYF.

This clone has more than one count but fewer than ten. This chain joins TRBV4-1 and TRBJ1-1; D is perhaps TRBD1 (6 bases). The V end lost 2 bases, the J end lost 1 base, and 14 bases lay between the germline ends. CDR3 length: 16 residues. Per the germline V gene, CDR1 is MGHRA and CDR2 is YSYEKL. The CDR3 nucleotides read TGCGCCAGCAGCCAACCAAGCCGCAGGGGGAACACTGAAGCTTTCTTT. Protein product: CASSQPSRRGNTEAFF.

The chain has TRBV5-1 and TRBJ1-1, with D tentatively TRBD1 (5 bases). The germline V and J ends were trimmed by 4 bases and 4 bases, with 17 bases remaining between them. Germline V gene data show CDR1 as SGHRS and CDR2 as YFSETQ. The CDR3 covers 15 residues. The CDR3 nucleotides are TGCGCCAGCAGCCCCACGGGGGGGGTTGTCACTGAAGCTTTCTTT. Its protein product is CASSPTGGVVTEAFF. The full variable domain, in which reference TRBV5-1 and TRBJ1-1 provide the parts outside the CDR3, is KAGVTQTPRYLIKTRGQQVTLSCSPISGHRSVSWYQQTPGQGLQFLFEYFSETQRNKGNFPGRFSGRQFSNSRSEMNVSTLELGDSALYLCASSPTGGVVTEAFFGQGTRLTVV.

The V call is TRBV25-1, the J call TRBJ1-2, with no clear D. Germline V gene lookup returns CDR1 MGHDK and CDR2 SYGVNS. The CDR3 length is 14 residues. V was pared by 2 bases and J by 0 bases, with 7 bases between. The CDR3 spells CASSEGPTNYGYTF. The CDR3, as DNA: TGTGCCAGCAGTGAAGGACCGACTAACTATGGCTACACCTTC.

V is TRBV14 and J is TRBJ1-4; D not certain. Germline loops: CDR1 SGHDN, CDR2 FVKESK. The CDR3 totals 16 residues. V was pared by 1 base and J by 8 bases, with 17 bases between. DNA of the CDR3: TGTGCCAGCAGCCAAGCCTTAGGGAGGGTAGGCGAAAAACTGTTTTTT. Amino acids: CASSQALGRVGEKLFF.

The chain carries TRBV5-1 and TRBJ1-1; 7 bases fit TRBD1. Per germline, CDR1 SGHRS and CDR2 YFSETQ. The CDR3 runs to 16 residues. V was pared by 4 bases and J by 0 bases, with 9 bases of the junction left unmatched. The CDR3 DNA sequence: TGCGCCAGCAGCCAACAGGGGATGGGGATGAACACTGAAGCTTTCTTT. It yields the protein CASSQQGMGMNTEAFF.

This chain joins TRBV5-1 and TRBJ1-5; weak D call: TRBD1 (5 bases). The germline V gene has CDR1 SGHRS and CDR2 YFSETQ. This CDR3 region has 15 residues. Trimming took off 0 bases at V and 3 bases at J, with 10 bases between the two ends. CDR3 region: CASSLGDRPNQPQHF. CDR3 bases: TGCGCCAGCAGCTTGGGTGACAGACCCAATCAGCCCCAGCATTTT.

As DNA, the CDR3 is TGTGCCAGCAGTCCCTCGGGGGCAAGGAACAATGAGCAGTTCTTC. This sequence encodes CASSPSGARNNEQFF. The chain uses TRBV2 and TRBJ2-1; the D gene could be TRBD1 or TRBD2 (6 bases each). V was shortened by 5 bases and J by 5 bases, with 16 bases between the two germline ends. In germline, CDR1 is SNHLY, CDR2 FYNNEI. This CDR3 has 15 residues.

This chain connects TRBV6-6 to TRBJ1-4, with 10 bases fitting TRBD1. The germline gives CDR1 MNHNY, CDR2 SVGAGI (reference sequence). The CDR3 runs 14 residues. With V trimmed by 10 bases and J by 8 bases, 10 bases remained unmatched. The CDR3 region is CATSTGTGVEKLFF. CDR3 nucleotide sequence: TGTGCCACATCCACCGGGACAGGGGTGGAAAAACTGTTTTTT.

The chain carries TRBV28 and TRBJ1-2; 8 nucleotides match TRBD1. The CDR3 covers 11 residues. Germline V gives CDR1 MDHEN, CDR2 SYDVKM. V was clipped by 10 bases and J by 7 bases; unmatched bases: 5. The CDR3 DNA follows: TGTGCCACCTCAGGGGGCGTTGGCTACACCTTC. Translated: CATSGGVGYTF.

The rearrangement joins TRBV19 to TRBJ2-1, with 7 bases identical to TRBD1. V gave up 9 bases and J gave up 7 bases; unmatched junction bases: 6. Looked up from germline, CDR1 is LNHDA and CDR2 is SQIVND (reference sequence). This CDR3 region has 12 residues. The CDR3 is CASQPTGNEQFF. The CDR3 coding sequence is TGTGCCAGCCAACCGACAGGGAATGAGCAGTTCTTC.

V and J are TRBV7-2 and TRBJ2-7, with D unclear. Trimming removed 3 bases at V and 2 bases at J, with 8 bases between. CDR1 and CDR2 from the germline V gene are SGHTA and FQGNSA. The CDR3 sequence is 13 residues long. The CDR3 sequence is CASSFTIPYEQYF. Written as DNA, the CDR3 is TGTGCCAGCAGCTTCACTATCCCCTACGAGCAGTACTTC.

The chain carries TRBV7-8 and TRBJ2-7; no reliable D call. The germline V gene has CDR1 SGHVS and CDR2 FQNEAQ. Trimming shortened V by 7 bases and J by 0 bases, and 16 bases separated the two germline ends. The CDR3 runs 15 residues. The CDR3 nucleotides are TGTGCCAGCAACCCCACGGGCAGTACCTCCTACGAGCAGTACTTC. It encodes CASNPTGSTSYEQYF.

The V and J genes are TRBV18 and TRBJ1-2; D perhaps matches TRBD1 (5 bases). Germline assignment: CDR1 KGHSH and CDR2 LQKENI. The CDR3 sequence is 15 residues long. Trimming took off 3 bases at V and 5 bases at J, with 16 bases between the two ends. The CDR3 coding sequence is TGTGCCAGCTCACCCAGGGACGCCGGGGGTTATGGCTACACCTTC. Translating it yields CASSPRDAGGYGYTF.

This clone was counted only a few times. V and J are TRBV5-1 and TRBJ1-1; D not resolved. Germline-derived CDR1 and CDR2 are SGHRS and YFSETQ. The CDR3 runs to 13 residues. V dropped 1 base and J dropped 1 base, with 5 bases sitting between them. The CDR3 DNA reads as TGCGCCAGCAGCTTGAATGAGAACACTGAAGCTTTCTTT. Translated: CASSLNENTEAFF.

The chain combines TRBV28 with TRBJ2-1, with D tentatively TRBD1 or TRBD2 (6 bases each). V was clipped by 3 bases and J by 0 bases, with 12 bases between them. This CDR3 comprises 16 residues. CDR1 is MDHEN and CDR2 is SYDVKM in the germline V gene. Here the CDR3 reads CASSFPGASSYNEQFF. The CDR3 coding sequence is TGTGCCAGCAGTTTCCCGGGGGCAAGCTCCTACAATGAGCAGTTCTTC. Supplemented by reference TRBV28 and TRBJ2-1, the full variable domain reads DVKVTQSSRYLVKRTGEKVFLECVQDMDHENMFWYRQDPGLGLRLIYFSYDVKMKEKGDIPEGYSVSREKKERFSLILESASTNQTSMYLCASSFPGASSYNEQFFGPGTRLTVL.

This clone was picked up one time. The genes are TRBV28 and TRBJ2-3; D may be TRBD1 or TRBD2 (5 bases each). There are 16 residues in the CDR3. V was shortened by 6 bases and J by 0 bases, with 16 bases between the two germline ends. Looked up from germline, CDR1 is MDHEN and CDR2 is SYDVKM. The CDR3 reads CASRPAGTSSTDTQYF. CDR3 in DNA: TGTGCCAGCAGACCCGCCGGGACCTCTAGCACAGATACGCAGTATTTT.

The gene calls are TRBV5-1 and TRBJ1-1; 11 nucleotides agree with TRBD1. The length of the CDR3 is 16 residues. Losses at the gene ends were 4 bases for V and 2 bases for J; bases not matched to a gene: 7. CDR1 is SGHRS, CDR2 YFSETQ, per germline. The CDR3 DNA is TGCGCCAGCAGCCTACGGACAGGGGGCTACAACACTGAAGCTTTCTTT. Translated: CASSLRTGGYNTEAFF. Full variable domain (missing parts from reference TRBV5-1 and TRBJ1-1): KAGVTQTPRYLIKTRGQQVTLSCSPISGHRSVSWYQQTPGQGLQFLFEYFSETQRNKGNFPGRFSGRQFSNSRSEMNVSTLELGDSALYLCASSLRTGGYNTEAFFGQGTRLTVV.